This T cell receptor beta chain is drawn from a study of blood T cell repertoires in COVID-19. Study summary: Material from acute and convalescent COVID-19 was sourced from the United States, Italy and Spain. The analysed material was cDNA or gDNA that came from T cells, B-cell-depleted T cells, or PBMCs.

Original analysis: Quantification of nucleated cells was approximated via reference gene primer amplification. The table came from immunoSEQ multiplex PCR; TCRdb's copy has only in-frame clones and leaves some out. The V and J calls and clone size are taken from that table; D and trimming were inferred from the DNA. The sample holds 140,000 to 150,000 clones, roughly 79% seen once. The CDR3 is 11 residues long. Trimming left V 3 bases short and J 6 bases short, with 4 bases between. CDR1 is SGHRS, CDR2 YFSETQ, per germline. The receptor comes from a human donor in a cohort sampled during active COVID-19. The gene calls are TRBV5-1 and TRBJ2-1; no clear D gene. The sample taken for sequencing was peripheral blood. CDR3 residues: CASSSLNEQFF. DNA for the CDR3: TGCGCCAGCAGCTCTCTCAATGAGCAGTTCTTC.